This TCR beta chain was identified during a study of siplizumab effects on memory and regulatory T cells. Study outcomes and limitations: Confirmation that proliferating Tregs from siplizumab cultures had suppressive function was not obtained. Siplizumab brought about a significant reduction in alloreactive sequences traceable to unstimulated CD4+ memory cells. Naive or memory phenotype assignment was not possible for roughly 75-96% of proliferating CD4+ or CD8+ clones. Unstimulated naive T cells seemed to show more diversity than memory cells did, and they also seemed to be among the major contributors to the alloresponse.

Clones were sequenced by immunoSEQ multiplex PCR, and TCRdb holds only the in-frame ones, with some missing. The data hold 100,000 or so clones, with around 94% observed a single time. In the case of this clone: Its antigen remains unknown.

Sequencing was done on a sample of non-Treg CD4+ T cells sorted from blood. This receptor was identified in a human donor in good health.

CDR3 bases: TGTGCCATCAGTGAGCGAGACAGGGCCTACGAGCAGTACTTC. This translates into CAISERDRAYEQYF. This sequence joins TRBV10-3 and TRBJ2-7, with TRBD1 identical over 7 bases. V gave up 2 bases and J gave up 2 bases; unmatched junction bases: 3. Germline CDR1 ENHRY, CDR2 SYGVKD. This CDR3 is 14 amino acids long.